The following is a T cell receptor beta chain sequence with its context. Germline V gene lookup returns CDR1 MNHNS and CDR2 SASEGT. The CDR3 has 13 residues. Deletions cut 8 bases from V and 1 base from J, with 11 bases between. This record belongs to a study of technical replicates of blood from a handful of donors. Repertoires were generated with immunoSEQ multiplex PCR, while TCRdb's copy carries only in-frame clones and drops some. Of several thousand clones in the sample, almost 97% are singletons; the top ten hold 6% to 8%. The sequenced sample was PBMCs. The chain is built from TRBV6-1 and TRBJ1-1, with D perhaps TRBD1 (6 bases). The clonotype originates from a human donor in good health. CDR3: CASRGGANTEAFF. The CDR3 nucleotides are TGTGCCAGCCGAGGGGGGGCGAACACTGAAGCTTTCTTT.